This is a list of T cell receptor beta chains from one sample in a study of cytomegalovirus exposure and HLA in healthy donors. TCRdb's copy holds only in-frame clones and misses some; the assay was immunoSEQ multiplex PCR. This sample carries around 130,000 clones, approximately 80% of them seen once, and the ten largest clones take about 1.8%. Sequencing was carried out using PBMCs. These receptors all come from a woman between 40 and 55 years old in good health and CMV-seronegative. Both conserved end residues are part of each CDR3. Fields, in order: J gene, clone size, D gene, V gene, CDR3 protein, CDR3 DNA. A D gene is named only where the DNA matches it firmly. Expanded clones are given a class, and other clones once, few, many or no size at all.

J: TRBJ2-5; size: NA; D: TRBD2; V: TRBV5-1; CDR3: CASSLGSGLLSRETQYF; DNA: TGCGCCAGCAGCTTGGGCTCGGGACTACTTTCGCGAGAGACCCAGTACTTC
J: TRBJ2-3; size: NA; D: TRBD2; V: TRBV7-8; CDR3: CASSLDHTGTSIFGDTQYF; DNA: TGTGCCAGCAGCTTAGACCATACCGGGACTAGCATCTTTGGAGATACGCAGTATTTT
J: TRBJ1-2; size: few; D: NA; V: TRBV9; CDR3: CASSVAFRPGYTF; DNA: TGTGCCAGCAGCGTAGCTTTCAGGCCTGGCTACACCTTC
J: TRBJ2-3; size: NA; D: TRBD1; V: TRBV7-2; CDR3: CASSPHGTGGFIDTQYF; DNA: TGTGCCAGCAGCCCCCATGGGACAGGGGGCTTTATAGATACGCAGTATTTT
J: TRBJ2-2; size: NA; D: NA; V: TRBV7-8; CDR3: CASSLRSGVLNTGELFF; DNA: TGTGCCAGCAGCTTAAGGTCGGGGGTCTTGAACACCGGGGAGCTGTTTTTT
J: TRBJ2-2; size: NA; D: TRBD1; V: TRBV19; CDR3: CASSPRQGTGELFF; DNA: TGTGCCAGTAGTCCCCGACAGGGGACCGGGGAGCTGTTTTTT
J: TRBJ2-3; size: NA; D: NA; V: TRBV27; CDR3: CASSSPPGGTQYF; DNA: TGTGCCAGCAGCTCACCACCCGGGGGTACGCAGTATTTT
J: TRBJ1-3; size: NA; D: TRBD1; V: TRBV14; CDR3: CASSQDLAQGAGNTIYF; DNA: TGTGCCAGCAGCCAAGATCTCGCCCAGGGGGCAGGAAACACCATATATTTT
J: TRBJ1-1; size: NA; D: TRBD1; V: TRBV28; CDR3: CASSLRGHEAFF; DNA: TGTGCCAGCAGTCTCAGGGGGCATGAAGCTTTCTTT
J: TRBJ1-4; size: NA; D: TRBD1; V: TRBV11-2; CDR3: CASSLAPAGGREKLFF; DNA: TGTGCCAGCAGCTTAGCCCCAGCAGGGGGCCGGGAAAAACTGTTTTTT
J: TRBJ2-2; size: NA; D: NA; V: TRBV11-2; CDR3: CASSPAAVNTGELFF; DNA: TGTGCCAGCAGCCCGGCGGCGGTGAACACCGGGGAGCTGTTTTTT
J: TRBJ2-2; size: NA; D: NA; V: TRBV7-3; CDR3: CASSTTGTTGELFF; DNA: TGTGCCAGCAGTACTACAGGGACCACCGGGGAGCTGTTTTTT
J: TRBJ1-6; size: once; D: NA; V: TRBV6-5; CDR3: CASSYSSWNSPLHF; DNA: TGTGCCAGCAGTTACTCGAGCTGGAATTCACCCCTCCACTTT
J: TRBJ1-2; size: few; D: NA; V: TRBV5-1; CDR3: CASSRGEAHDYGYTF; DNA: TGCGCCAGCAGCCGCGGGGAGGCGCACGACTATGGCTACACCTTC
J: TRBJ2-7; size: NA; D: NA; V: TRBV29-1; CDR3: CSVADSSYEQYF; DNA: TGCAGCGTTGCGGACAGCTCCTACGAGCAGTACTTC
J: TRBJ2-3; size: NA; D: TRBD2; V: TRBV9; CDR3: CASSDPPGLAGGGDTQYF; DNA: TGTGCCAGCAGCGACCCTCCGGGACTAGCGGGAGGAGGAGATACGCAGTATTTT
J: TRBJ2-2; size: few; D: NA; V: TRBV2; CDR3: CASNRGINTGELFF; DNA: TGTGCCAGCAACCGCGGGATCAACACCGGGGAGCTGTTTTTT
J: TRBJ2-3; size: NA; D: NA; V: TRBV14; CDR3: CASSPLGGPGADTQYF; DNA: TGTGCCAGCAGCCCCCTGGGGGGGCCAGGGGCAGATACGCAGTATTTT
J: TRBJ2-7; size: NA; D: TRBD2; V: TRBV7-9; CDR3: CASSAGGDEQYF; DNA: TGTGCCAGCAGCGCCGGGGGGGACGAGCAGTACTTC
J: TRBJ2-3; size: NA; D: TRBD1; V: TRBV6-1; CDR3: CASSEWQGARDTQYF; DNA: TGTGCCAGCAGTGAATGGCAGGGGGCGAGGGATACGCAGTATTTT
J: TRBJ1-3; size: NA; D: TRBD1; V: TRBV10-3; CDR3: CAISELVGGASGNTIYF; DNA: TGTGCCATCAGTGAGTTGGTAGGGGGCGCTTCTGGAAACACCATATATTTT
J: TRBJ1-2; size: NA; D: NA; V: TRBV6-1; CDR3: CASSEAKGRSNYGYTF; DNA: TGTGCCAGCAGTGAAGCGAAGGGGCGATCTAACTATGGCTACACCTTC
J: TRBJ2-7; size: NA; D: TRBD1; V: TRBV6-4; CDR3: CARNRGQYF; DNA: TGTGCCAGGAACAGGGGGCAGTACTTC
J: TRBJ1-5; size: NA; D: NA; V: TRBV28; CDR3: CASSPTDSNQPQHF; DNA: TGTGCCAGCAGTCCTACGGACAGTAATCAGCCCCAGCATTTT
J: TRBJ1-2; size: NA; D: NA; V: TRBV18; CDR3: CASSPTQRSGGYTF; DNA: TGTGCCAGCTCACCGACCCAAAGATCGGGAGGCTACACCTTC
J: TRBJ2-7; size: NA; D: NA; V: TRBV7-3; CDR3: CATGRQTSYEQYF; DNA: TGTGCCACAGGCCGACAGACCTCCTACGAGCAGTACTTC
J: TRBJ2-1; size: NA; D: NA; V: TRBV18; CDR3: CASSQQGVGNEQFF; DNA: TGTGCCAGCTCTCAACAGGGAGTTGGCAATGAGCAGTTCTTC
J: TRBJ2-7; size: once; D: TRBD1; V: TRBV4-1; CDR3: CASSQEWDRGGVASYEQYF; DNA: TGCGCCAGCAGCCAAGAGTGGGACAGGGGGGGGGTGGCTTCCTACGAGCAGTACTTC
J: TRBJ1-1; size: NA; D: NA; V: TRBV5-4; CDR3: CASSFGALADTEAFF; DNA: TGTGCCAGCAGCTTCGGTGCGCTAGCGGACACTGAAGCTTTCTTT
J: TRBJ1-2; size: NA; D: TRBD1; V: TRBV27; CDR3: CASSRTGYGYTF; DNA: TGTGCCAGCAGCCGGACAGGGTATGGCTACACCTTC
J: TRBJ2-2; size: NA; D: TRBD2; V: TRBV6-1; CDR3: CASSARLAGGPGELFF; DNA: TGTGCCAGCAGTGCCCGACTAGCGGGAGGACCCGGGGAGCTGTTTTTT
J: TRBJ2-7; size: NA; D: NA; V: TRBV6-6; CDR3: CASNSPSSYEQYF; DNA: TGTGCCAGCAATAGCCCCAGCTCCTACGAGCAGTACTTC
J: TRBJ2-7; size: NA; D: NA; V: TRBV30; CDR3: CAWSVLGGEQYF; DNA: TGTGCCTGGAGTGTACTGGGGGGCGAGCAGTACTTC
J: TRBJ1-4; size: few; D: TRBD1; V: TRBV4-2; CDR3: CASSLPLGTVGNEKLFF; DNA: TGTGCCAGCAGCCTACCCTTGGGGACAGTGGGTAATGAAAAACTGTTTTTT
J: TRBJ1-1; size: NA; D: NA; V: TRBV7-2; CDR3: CASSLLSRNTEAFF; DNA: TGTGCCAGCAGCCTGCTTTCGAGGAACACTGAAGCTTTCTTT
J: TRBJ1-1; size: NA; D: NA; V: TRBV7-6; CDR3: CASSLGQGKNTEAFF; DNA: TGTGCCAGCAGCTTAGGTCAGGGGAAAAACACTGAAGCTTTCTTT
J: TRBJ2-1; size: few; D: NA; V: TRBV5-1; CDR3: CASSFEVTTEQFF; DNA: TGCGCCAGCAGCTTCGAGGTAACGACGGAGCAGTTCTTC
J: TRBJ2-2; size: NA; D: TRBD2; V: TRBV28; CDR3: CASSLDLAGAGELFF; DNA: TGTGCCAGCAGTTTAGATCTAGCGGGAGCCGGGGAGCTGTTTTTT
J: TRBJ1-6; size: NA; D: TRBD1; V: TRBV27; CDR3: CASSSQQGYSPLHF; DNA: TGTGCCAGCAGTTCCCAACAGGGGTATTCACCCCTCCACTTT
J: TRBJ2-7; size: NA; D: NA; V: TRBV5-1; CDR3: CASSVGQSLDEQYF; DNA: TGCGCCAGCAGCGTAGGACAGAGCCTCGACGAGCAGTACTTC
J: TRBJ2-7; size: NA; D: NA; V: TRBV14; CDR3: CASSRRLDTPPYF; DNA: TGTGCCAGCAGCCGTCGACTAGATACCCCTCCGTACTTC
J: TRBJ1-5; size: NA; D: NA; V: TRBV7-9; CDR3: CASSLGGDQPQHF; DNA: TGTGCCAGCAGCTTGGGGGGGGATCAGCCCCAGCATTTT
J: TRBJ2-7; size: NA; D: NA; V: TRBV11-2; CDR3: CASSLVTGSYEQYF; DNA: TGTGCCAGCAGCTTAGTAACAGGTTCCTACGAGCAGTACTTC
J: TRBJ1-1; size: NA; D: NA; V: TRBV28; CDR3: CASSPKASGAFF; DNA: TGTGCCAGCAGTCCCAAGGCCTCGGGAGCTTTCTTT
J: TRBJ1-1; size: NA; D: NA; V: TRBV5-6; CDR3: CASSLFRALRGEAFF; DNA: TGTGCCAGCAGCTTGTTTCGGGCCTTAAGGGGTGAAGCTTTCTTT
J: TRBJ2-4; size: NA; D: TRBD1; V: TRBV28; CDR3: CASRPGQLPNIQYF; DNA: TGTGCCAGCAGACCGGGACAGCTACCTAACATTCAGTACTTC
J: TRBJ1-1; size: NA; D: TRBD1; V: TRBV6-1; CDR3: CASMEFGTGESRAFF; DNA: TGTGCCAGCATGGAGTTCGGGACAGGAGAATCACGGGCTTTCTTT
J: TRBJ2-5; size: NA; D: TRBD2; V: TRBV10-2; CDR3: CASRDLAGGSETQYF; DNA: TGCGCCAGCAGAGACCTAGCGGGGGGTAGTGAGACCCAGTACTTC
J: TRBJ2-6; size: NA; D: TRBD1; V: TRBV27; CDR3: CASSDTGGSGANGLTF; DNA: TGTGCCAGCAGTGACACAGGGGGCTCTGGGGCCAACGGCCTGACTTTC
J: TRBJ1-1; size: NA; D: NA; V: TRBV9; CDR3: CASSVAGGNTEAFF; DNA: TGTGCCAGCAGCGTAGCGGGGGGCAACACTGAAGCTTTCTTT
J: TRBJ1-6; size: medium-sized; D: NA; V: TRBV14; CDR3: CASSQGQAWALHF; DNA: TGTGCCAGCAGCCAGGGGCAGGCCTGGGCCCTCCACTTT
J: TRBJ2-1; size: NA; D: TRBD2; V: TRBV19; CDR3: CASSPSGLGFNEQFF; DNA: TGTGCCAGTAGTCCTAGCGGCCTAGGATTCAATGAGCAGTTCTTC
J: TRBJ2-7; size: NA; D: TRBD2; V: TRBV27; CDR3: CASSPLAGVVYEQYF; DNA: TGTGCCAGCAGTCCCCTGGCGGGAGTAGTATACGAGCAGTACTTC
J: TRBJ2-7; size: few; D: NA; V: TRBV30; CDR3: CAWSVGGGKVFEQYF; DNA: TGTGCCTGGAGTGTAGGGGGGGGGAAAGTCTTTGAGCAGTACTTC